This TCR beta chain was sequenced for a study of shared T cell receptors in the human thymus listed by TCRdb under 2021. At the level of the whole study: The study investigated the way shared, self-reactive T-cell receptor alpha chains are produced in the human thymus.

There are 16 amino acids in the CDR3, from cysteine to phenylalanine inclusive. Of the read, only the CDR3 DNA is kept; its 48 bases are in frame from base 1. Based on the germline V gene (reference sequence), the CDR1 and CDR2 sequences are LNHDA and SQIVND. The V end loses 1 base and the J end loses 0 bases, and a stretch of 12 bases separates them. To note about this clone: Its target antigen remains unknown. Per-nucleotide qualities are absent, and no much larger clonotype sits a single base away.

Libraries were constructed by the immunoSEQ multiplex PCR assay. TCRdb's version of the immuneACCESS table is confined to in-frame rearrangements and falls short of the full clone set. An unresolved V gene accounts for under half of the shortfall where checked; the remainder is of unknown origin. The table for this sample lists over 650,000 clones; around 87% of them were counted only once. The ten largest clonotypes hold roughly 0.0094% of the sample. The data were also submitted as part of a second study, on human thymus T cells. Looking at the second paper: The donors were immunologically healthy infants in Finland who had open corrective cardiac surgery for congenital heart defects. Thymus tissue was obtained as surgical resects removed during corrective cardiac surgery. Biased V and J gene segment usage appeared to be present in both thymic and peripheral blood repertoires. Highly overlapping thymic TCR repertoires among unrelated individuals were reported in the related research. The study described the TCR alpha and beta repertoires in about eight infant thymus samples and a few matching peripheral blood samples. Donor ages ranging from about 6 to 250 days were recorded, and 5 to 7 male and a couple of female infants were included in the cohort. Thymocytes were mechanically released from the tissue and were stored as pellets of about 10-30 million cells at -70 degrees C. Genomic DNA was extracted from frozen cell pellets with a QIAsymphony instrument. TCRB and TCRAD loci were amplified from a standardized quantity of quality-controlled genomic DNA using the immunoSEQ multiplex PCR assay. Amplicons spanned the V(D)J region at a length sufficient to cover the CDR3 and identify V and J genes. Through the commercial immunoSEQ service, the amplicons were sequenced on an Illumina platform. Corrections for primer bias and sequencing errors followed previously described methods, while TCRAD and TCRB definitions were based on the IMGT database. Analysis of the repertoires was done with immunoSEQ Analyzer 3.0 and VDJTools and included basic statistics, V/J segment usage, diversity estimates, rarefaction and pairwise overlap. Diversity was estimated using the Chao1, ChaoE, Efron-Thisted, Shannon and inverse Simpson indices, and was also estimated on datasets down-sampled to the size of the smallest sample. Repertoire overlap was determined by strict matching of CDR3 nucleotide sequence, V gene and J gene, and Jaccard-based multidimensional scaling clustering was applied. On average, roughly 810,000 unique TCRB clonotypes were obtained from thymus samples, compared with approximately 84,000 from blood samples.

The TCR was taken from a boy younger than two with a congenital heart defect. Donor details come from another sample of the same person, matched by shared clones. The specimen sequenced was thymocytes. The V and J segments used are TRBV19 and TRBJ1-1; the D gene remains uncertain. The CDR3 sequence is CASSIAEGGMNTEAFF. The DNA sequence is TGTGCCAGTAGTATAGCAGAAGGCGGGATGAACACTGAAGCTTTCTTT.